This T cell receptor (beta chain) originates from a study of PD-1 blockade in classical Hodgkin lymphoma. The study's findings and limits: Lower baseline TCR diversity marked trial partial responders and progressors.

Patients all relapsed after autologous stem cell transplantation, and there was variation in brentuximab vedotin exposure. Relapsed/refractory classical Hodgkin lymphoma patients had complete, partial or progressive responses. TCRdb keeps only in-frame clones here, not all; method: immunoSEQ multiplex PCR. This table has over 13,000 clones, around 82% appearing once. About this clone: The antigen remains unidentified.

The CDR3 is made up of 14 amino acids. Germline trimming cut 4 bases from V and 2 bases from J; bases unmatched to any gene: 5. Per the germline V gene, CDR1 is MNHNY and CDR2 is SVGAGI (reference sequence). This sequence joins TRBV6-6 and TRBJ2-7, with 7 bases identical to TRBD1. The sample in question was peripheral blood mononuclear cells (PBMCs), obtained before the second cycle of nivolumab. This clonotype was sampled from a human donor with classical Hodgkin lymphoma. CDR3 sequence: CASSLTGPTYEQYF. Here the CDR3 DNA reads TGTGCCAGCAGTTTGACAGGGCCAACCTACGAGCAGTACTTC.